A single sample gave rise to the 10 T cell receptor beta chains below, sequenced in a study of blood T cell repertoires in COVID-19. Only in-frame clones appear in the TCRdb table, and some are missing; sequencing was by immunoSEQ multiplex PCR. The data contain under 200,000 clones, 80% to 90% of them singletons. The specimen sequenced was peripheral blood. The source of these receptors is a woman in her sixties or seventies with COVID-19, enrolled during active disease.

This chain uses TRBV7-2 with TRBJ2-7, with D unresolved. The CDR3 totals 13 residues. V was trimmed by 5 bases and J by 8 bases, leaving 16 bases between them. CDR1 is SGHTA and CDR2 is FQGNSA in the germline V gene. The chain's CDR3 is CASSPLGPQQQYF. CDR3 DNA sequence: TGTGCCAGCAGCCCCCTGGGCCCTCAGCAGCAGTACTTC.

Comment on this clone: At one of its ends the junction is not consistent with the germline gene, which may arise from a read error. The chain employs TRBV6-4 and TRBJ2-1; 10 nucleotides agree with TRBD1. The CDR3 covers 16 residues. Looked up from germline, CDR1 is MRHNA and CDR2 is SNTAGT. CDR3 amino acids: CARSDSGQGAYNEQFF. The CDR3 nucleotides are TGTGCCAGAAGTGACTCAGGACAGGGGGCCTACAATGAGCAGTTCTTC.

V is TRBV7-9 and J is TRBJ1-1; 8 bases align to TRBD1. The CDR3 length is 13 residues. V dropped 4 bases and J dropped 10; count of bases not matched to a gene: 8. CDR1 is SEHNR and CDR2 is FQNEAQ in the germline V gene (reference sequence). The CDR3 nucleotides read TGTGCCAGCAGCTCCCAGGGGGCGAAGCGAGCTTTCTTT. The encoded protein is CASSSQGAKRAFF.

Here the CDR3 DNA reads TGCAGTACAGGGGAGGCCGGGGAGCTGTTTTTT. Protein sequence: CSTGEAGELFF. V usage is TRBV29-1 and J usage is TRBJ2-2; D might be TRBD1 (7 bases). The CDR3 runs 11 residues. Per the germline V gene, CDR1 is SQVTM and CDR2 is ANQGSEA.

V and J are TRBV6-1 and TRBJ1-3; TRBD1 is a possible D gene (5 bases). The CDR3 length is 16 residues. Germline CDR1 is MNHNS and CDR2 is SASEGT. V was pared by 1 base and J by 3 bases, with 13 bases between. As DNA, the CDR3 is TGTGCCAGCAGTGAAGATCCGGGGGGAAATGGAAACACCATATATTTT. Amino acids: CASSEDPGGNGNTIYF.

The chain joins TRBV7-8 to TRBJ2-1; 16 nucleotides align to TRBD2. Germline assignment: CDR1 SGHVS and CDR2 FQNEAQ. This CDR3 spans 17 amino acids. V dropped 4 bases and J dropped 9; count of bases not matched to a gene: 9. CDR3 sequence: CASSSGLAGGLVGEQFF. The CDR3 DNA reads as TGTGCCAGCAGCTCGGGACTAGCGGGGGGGCTAGTCGGTGAGCAGTTCTTC.

This clone has more than one count but fewer than ten. This chain uses TRBV7-9 with TRBJ1-2; 12 positions agree with TRBD1. The CDR3 consists of 17 residues. The germline CDR1 and CDR2 sequences are SEHNR and FQNEAQ (reference sequence). V shed 2 bases, J shed 2 bases, and the junction held 6 bases outside the gene matches. The CDR3 reads CASSLPGQGAYNYGYTF. The CDR3 region has the DNA TGTGCCAGCAGCTTACCGGGACAGGGGGCGTACAACTATGGCTACACCTTC.

The chain links TRBV18 to TRBJ1-5; 7 bases are a match to TRBD1. The CDR3 is made up of 17 amino acids. V shed 6 bases, J shed 0 bases, and the junction held 11 bases outside the gene matches. The germline CDR1 and CDR2 sequences are KGHSH and LQKENI. CDR3 in DNA: TGTGCCAGCTCTCCCGGGACAGCCGGGACTAGCAATCAGCCCCAGCATTTT. Protein sequence: CASSPGTAGTSNQPQHF.

V and J are TRBV2 and TRBJ2-7, with D perhaps matching TRBD2 (7 bases). The CDR3 totals 14 residues. The V gene's germline CDR1 is SNHLY and CDR2 FYNNEI. Trimming removed 5 bases from V and 7 bases from J, with 18 bases in between. CDR3 bases: TGTGCCAGCAGTCAAGGGGGAGGGTCTGGAGAGCAGTACTTC. This encodes CASSQGGGSGEQYF.

V gene TRBV19 combines with J gene TRBJ1-5; weak D call: TRBD1 (5 bases). The J call may not be correct, given that the DNA end is closer to TRBJ2-3. The CDR3 loop spans 14 amino acids. Germline lookup yields CDR1 LNHDA and CDR2 SQIVND (reference sequence). The DNA for the CDR3 is TGTGCCAGTAGTATAGTTTGGGAAACCCAGGGCCAGTATTTT. It is translated as CASSIVWETQGQYF.